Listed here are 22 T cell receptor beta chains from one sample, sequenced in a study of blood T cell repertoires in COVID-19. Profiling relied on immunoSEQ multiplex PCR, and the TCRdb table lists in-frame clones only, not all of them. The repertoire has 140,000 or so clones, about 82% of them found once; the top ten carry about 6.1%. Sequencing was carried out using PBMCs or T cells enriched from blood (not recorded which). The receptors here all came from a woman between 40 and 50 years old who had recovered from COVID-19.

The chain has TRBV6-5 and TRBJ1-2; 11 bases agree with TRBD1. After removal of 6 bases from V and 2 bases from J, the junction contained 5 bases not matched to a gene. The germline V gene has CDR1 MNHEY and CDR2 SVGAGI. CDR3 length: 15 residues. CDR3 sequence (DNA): TGTGCCAGCAGGGACAGGGGGCCGTCCAACTATGGCTACACCTTC. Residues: CASRDRGPSNYGYTF.

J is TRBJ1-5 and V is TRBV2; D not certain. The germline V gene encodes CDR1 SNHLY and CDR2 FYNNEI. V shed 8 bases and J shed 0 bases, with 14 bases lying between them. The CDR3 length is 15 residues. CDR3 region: CASSREGNSNQPQHF. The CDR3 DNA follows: TGTGCCAGCTCCCGGGAGGGAAATAGCAATCAGCCCCAGCATTTT. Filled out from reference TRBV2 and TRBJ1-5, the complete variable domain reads EPEVTQTPSHQVTQMGQEVILRCVPISNHLYFYWYRQILGQKVEFLVSFYNNEISEKSEIFDDQFSVERPDGSNFTLKIRSTKLEDSAMYFCASSREGNSNQPQHFGDGTRLSIL.

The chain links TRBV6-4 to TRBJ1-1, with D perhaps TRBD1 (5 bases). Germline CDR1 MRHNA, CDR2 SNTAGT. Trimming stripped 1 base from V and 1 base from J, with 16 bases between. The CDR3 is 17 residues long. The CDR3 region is CASSDLKSGLRNTEAFF. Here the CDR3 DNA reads TGTGCCAGCAGTGACTTAAAGTCAGGGTTGCGGAACACTGAAGCTTTCTTT.

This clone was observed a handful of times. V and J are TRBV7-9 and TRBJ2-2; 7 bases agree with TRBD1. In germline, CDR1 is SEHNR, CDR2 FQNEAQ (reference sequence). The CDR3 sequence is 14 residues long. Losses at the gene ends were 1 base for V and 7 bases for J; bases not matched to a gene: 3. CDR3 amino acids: CASSLEGASGELFF. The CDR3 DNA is TGTGCCAGCAGCTTAGAGGGGGCAAGCGGGGAGCTGTTTTTT.

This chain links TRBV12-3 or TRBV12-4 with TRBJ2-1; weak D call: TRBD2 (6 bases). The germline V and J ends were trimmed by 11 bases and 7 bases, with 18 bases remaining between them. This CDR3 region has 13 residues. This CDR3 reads CAVGSGVVNEQFF. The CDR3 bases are TGTGCCGTAGGGTCGGGGGTAGTAAATGAGCAGTTCTTC.

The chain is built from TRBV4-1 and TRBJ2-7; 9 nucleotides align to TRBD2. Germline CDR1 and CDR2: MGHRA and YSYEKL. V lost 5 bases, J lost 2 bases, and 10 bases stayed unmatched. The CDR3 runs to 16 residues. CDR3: CASSDLQRGATYEQYF. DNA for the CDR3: TGCGCCAGCAGCGACCTTCAGCGGGGGGCCACCTACGAGCAGTACTTC.

The CDR3 nucleotides are TGTGCCAGCAGACCACTAGCGGACCTTGGAGACAATGAGCAGTTCTTC. Protein: CASRPLADLGDNEQFF. The chain has TRBV14 and TRBJ2-1, with TRBD2 matching over 8 bases. Germline CDR1 is SGHDN and CDR2 is FVKESK. This CDR3 has 16 residues. V lost 6 bases, J lost 5 bases, and 12 bases stayed unmatched. Full variable domain (remainder filled in from reference TRBV14 and TRBJ2-1): EAGVTQFPSHSVIEKGQTVTLRCDPISGHDNLYWYRRVMGKEIKFLLHFVKESKQDESGMPNNRFLAERTGGTYSTLKVQPAELEDSGVYFCASRPLADLGDNEQFFGPGTRLTVL.

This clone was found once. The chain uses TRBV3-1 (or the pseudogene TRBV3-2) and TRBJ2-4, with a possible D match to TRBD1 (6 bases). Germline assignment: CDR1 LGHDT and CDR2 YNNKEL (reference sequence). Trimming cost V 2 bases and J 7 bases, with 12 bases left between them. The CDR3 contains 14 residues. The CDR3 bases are TGTGCCAGCAGCCAACCGGGACATACTAACATTCAGTACTTC. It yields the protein CASSQPGHTNIQYF.

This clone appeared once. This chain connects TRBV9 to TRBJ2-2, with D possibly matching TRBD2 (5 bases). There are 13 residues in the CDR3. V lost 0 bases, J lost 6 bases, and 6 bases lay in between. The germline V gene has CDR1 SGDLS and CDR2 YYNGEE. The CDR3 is CASSVEAAGELFF. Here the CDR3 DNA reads TGTGCCAGCAGCGTAGAAGCGGCCGGGGAGCTGTTTTTT.

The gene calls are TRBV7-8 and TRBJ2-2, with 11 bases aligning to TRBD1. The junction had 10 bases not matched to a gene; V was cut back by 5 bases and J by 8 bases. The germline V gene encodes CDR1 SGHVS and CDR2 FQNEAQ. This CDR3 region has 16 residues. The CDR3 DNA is TGTGCCAGCAGCAACCCCCGGGACAGGGGGTGGGGGGAGCTGTTTTTT. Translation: CASSNPRDRGWGELFF.

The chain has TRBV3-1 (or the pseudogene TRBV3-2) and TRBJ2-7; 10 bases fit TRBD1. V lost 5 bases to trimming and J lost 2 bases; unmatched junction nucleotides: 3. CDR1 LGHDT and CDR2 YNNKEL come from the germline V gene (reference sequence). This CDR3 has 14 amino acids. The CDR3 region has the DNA TGTGCCAGCAGCTACGGACAGGGGGCCTACGAGCAGTACTTC. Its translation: CASSYGQGAYEQYF.

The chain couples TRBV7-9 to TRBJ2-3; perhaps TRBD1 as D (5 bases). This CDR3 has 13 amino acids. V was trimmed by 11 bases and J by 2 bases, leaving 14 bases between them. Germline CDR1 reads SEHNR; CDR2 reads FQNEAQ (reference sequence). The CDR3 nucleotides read TGTGCCTCGGGCTTGGACACCACAGATACGCAGTATTTT. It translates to CASGLDTTDTQYF.

The CDR3 here is CASSVDVHSTNEKLFF. Written as DNA, the CDR3 is TGTGCCAGCAGCGTAGACGTCCACTCAACTAATGAAAAACTGTTTTTT. The V gene is TRBV9, the J gene TRBJ1-4; D gene uncertain. The germline CDR1 and CDR2 sequences are SGDLS and YYNGEE. Between the trimmed V and J ends, which lost 0 bases and 0 bases, there was a span of 9 bases. There are 16 residues in the CDR3.

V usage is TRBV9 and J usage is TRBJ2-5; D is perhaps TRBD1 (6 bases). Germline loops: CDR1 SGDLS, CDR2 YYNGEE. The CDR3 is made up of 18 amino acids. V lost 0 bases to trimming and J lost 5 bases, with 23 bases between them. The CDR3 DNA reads TGTGCCAGCAGCGTAGGATCCCTGGGGCAGGGGTTTCGCGAGACCCAGTACTTC. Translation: CASSVGSLGQGFRETQYF.

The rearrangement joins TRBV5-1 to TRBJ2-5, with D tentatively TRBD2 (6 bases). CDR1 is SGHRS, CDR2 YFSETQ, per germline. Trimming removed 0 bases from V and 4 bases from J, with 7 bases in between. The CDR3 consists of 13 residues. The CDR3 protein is CASSLGGGETQYF. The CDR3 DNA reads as TGCGCCAGCAGCTTGGGGGGAGGAGAGACCCAGTACTTC.

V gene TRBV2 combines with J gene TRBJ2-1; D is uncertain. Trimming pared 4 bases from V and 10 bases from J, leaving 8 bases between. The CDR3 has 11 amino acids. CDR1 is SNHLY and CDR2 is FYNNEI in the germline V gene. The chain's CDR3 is CASSALEEQFF. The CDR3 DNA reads TGTGCCAGCAGTGCACTGGAGGAGCAGTTCTTC.

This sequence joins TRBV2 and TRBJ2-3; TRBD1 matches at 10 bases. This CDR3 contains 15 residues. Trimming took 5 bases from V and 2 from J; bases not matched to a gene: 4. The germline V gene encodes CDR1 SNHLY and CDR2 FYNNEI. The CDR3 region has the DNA TGTGCCAGCAGTAAGGACAGGGGGTTCACAGATACGCAGTATTTT. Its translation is CASSKDRGFTDTQYF.

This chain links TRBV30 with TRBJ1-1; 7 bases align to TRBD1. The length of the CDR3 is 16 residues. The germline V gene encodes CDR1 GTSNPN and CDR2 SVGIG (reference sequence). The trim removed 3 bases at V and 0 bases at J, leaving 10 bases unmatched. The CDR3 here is CAWRGGRGRMNTEAFF. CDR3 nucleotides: TGTGCCTGGAGAGGGGGCAGGGGACGAATGAACACTGAAGCTTTCTTT.

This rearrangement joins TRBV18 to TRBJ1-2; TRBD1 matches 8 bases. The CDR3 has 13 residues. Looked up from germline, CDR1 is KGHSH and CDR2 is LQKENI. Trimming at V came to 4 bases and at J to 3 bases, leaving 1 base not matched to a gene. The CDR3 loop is CASSLGQDYGYTF. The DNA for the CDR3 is TGTGCCAGCTCACTGGGACAGGACTATGGCTACACCTTC. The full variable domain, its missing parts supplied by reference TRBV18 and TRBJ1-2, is NAGVMQNPRHLVRRRGQEARLRCSPMKGHSHVYWYRQLPEEGLKFMVYLQKENIIDESGMPKERFSAEFPKEGPSILRIQQVVRGDSAAYFCASSLGQDYGYTFGSGTRLTVV.

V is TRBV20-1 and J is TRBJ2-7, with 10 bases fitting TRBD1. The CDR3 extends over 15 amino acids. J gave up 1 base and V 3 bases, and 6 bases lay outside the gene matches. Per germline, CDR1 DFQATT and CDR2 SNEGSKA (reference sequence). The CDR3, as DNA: TGCAGTGCTAGTCGACCGGGACAGGGGTCCTACGAGCAGTACTTC. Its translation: CSASRPGQGSYEQYF.

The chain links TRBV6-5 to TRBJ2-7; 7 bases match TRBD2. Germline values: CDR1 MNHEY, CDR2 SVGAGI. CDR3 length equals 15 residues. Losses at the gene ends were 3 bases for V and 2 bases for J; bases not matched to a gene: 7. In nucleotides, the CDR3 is TGTGCCAGCAGTTATCAAGCGGGGAGGGCCTACGAGCAGTACTTC. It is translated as CASSYQAGRAYEQYF.

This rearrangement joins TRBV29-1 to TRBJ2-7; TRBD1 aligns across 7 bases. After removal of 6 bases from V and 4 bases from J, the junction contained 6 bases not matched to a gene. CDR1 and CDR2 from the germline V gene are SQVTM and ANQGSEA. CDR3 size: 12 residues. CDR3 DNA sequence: TGCAGCGTCGTAGGGGGCTCGTACGAGCAGTACTTC. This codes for CSVVGGSYEQYF.